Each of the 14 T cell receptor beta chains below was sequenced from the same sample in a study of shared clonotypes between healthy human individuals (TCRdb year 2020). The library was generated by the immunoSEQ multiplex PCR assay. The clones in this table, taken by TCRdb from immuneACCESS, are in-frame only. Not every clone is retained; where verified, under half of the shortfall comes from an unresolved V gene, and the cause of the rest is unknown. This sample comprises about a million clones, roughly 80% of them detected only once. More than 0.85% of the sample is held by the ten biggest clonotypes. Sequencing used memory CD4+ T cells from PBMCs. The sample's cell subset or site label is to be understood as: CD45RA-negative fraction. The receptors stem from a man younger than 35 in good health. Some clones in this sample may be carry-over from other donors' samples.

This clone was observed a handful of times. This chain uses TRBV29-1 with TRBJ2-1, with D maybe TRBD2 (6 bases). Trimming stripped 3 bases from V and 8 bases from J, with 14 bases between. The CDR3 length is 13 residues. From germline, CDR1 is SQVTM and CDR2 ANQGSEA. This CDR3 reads CSVDKGDSDEQFF. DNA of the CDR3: TGCAGCGTTGATAAAGGGGACTCGGATGAGCAGTTCTTC.

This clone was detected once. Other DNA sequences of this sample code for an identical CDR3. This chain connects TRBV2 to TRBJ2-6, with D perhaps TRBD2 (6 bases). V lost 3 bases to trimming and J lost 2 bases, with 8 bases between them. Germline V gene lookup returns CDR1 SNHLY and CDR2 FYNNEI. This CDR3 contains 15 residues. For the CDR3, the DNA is TGTGCCAGCAGTGATCCGGGGGCTGGGGCCAACGTCCTGACTTTC. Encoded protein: CASSDPGAGANVLTF.

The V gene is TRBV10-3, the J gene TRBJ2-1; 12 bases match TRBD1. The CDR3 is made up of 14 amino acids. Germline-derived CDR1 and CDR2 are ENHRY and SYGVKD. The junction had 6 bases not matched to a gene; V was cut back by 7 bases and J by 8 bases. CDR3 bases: TGTGCCATCACCACCGGGACAGGGGGCGATGAGCAGTTCTTC. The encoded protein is CAITTGTGGDEQFF.

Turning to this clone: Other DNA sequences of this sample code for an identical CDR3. Written as DNA, the CDR3 is TGTGCCAGCTCACCACCGAGTGGGGTCGAAAAACTGTTTTTT. It encodes CASSPPSGVEKLFF. The chain couples TRBV18 to TRBJ1-4; D is unresolved. From germline, CDR1 is KGHSH and CDR2 LQKENI. This CDR3 has 14 amino acids. V dropped 0 bases and J dropped 8 bases, with 10 bases sitting between them.

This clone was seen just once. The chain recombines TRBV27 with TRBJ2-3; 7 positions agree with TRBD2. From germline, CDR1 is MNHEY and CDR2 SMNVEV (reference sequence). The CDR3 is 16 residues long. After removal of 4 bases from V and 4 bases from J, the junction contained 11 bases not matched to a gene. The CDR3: CASSSRDYPLADTQYF. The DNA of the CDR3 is TGTGCCAGCAGTTCCCGGGACTACCCGTTGGCAGATACGCAGTATTTT.

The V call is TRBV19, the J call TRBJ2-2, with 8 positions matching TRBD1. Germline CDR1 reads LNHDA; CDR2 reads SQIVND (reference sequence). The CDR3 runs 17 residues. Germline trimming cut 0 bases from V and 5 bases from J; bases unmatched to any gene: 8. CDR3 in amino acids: CASSIDHGTGGTGELFF. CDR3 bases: TGTGCCAGTAGTATAGATCACGGGACAGGTGGGACCGGGGAGCTGTTTTTT.

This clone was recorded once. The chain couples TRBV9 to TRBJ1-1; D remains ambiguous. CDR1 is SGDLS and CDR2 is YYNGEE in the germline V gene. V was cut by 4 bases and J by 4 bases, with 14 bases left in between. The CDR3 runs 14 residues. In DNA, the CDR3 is TGTGCCAGCAGCTCGAGGGCGGTTAGCACTGAAGCTTTCTTT. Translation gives CASSSRAVSTEAFF. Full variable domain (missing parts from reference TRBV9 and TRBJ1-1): DSGVTQTPKHLITATGQRVTLRCSPRSGDLSVYWYQQSLDQGLQFLIQYYNGEERAKGNILERFSAQQFPDLHSELNLSSLELGDSALYFCASSSRAVSTEAFFGQGTRLTVV.

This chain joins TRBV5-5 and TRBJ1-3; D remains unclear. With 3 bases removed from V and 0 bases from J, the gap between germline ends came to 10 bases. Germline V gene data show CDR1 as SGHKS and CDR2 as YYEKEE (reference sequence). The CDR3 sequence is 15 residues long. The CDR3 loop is CASSWGSASGNTIYF. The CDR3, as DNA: TGTGCCAGCAGCTGGGGTTCGGCCTCTGGAAACACCATATATTTT.

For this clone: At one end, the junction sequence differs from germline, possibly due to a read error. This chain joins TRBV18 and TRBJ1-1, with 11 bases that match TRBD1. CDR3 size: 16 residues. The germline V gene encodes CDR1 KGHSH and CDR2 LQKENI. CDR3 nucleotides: TGTGCCAGCCCACCCATGGGGACAGGGGGGGATACTGAAGCTTTCTTT. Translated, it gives CASPPMGTGGDTEAFF.

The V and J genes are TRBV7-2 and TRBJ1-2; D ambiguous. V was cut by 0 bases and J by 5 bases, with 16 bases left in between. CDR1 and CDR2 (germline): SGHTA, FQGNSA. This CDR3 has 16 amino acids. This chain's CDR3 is CASSLAGSTAGYGYTF. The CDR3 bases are TGTGCCAGCAGCTTAGCAGGCAGCACCGCCGGTTATGGCTACACCTTC.

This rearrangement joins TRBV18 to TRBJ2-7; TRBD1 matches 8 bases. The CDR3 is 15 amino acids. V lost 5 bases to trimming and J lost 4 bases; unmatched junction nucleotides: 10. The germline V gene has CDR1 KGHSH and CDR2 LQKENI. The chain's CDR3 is CASSSAGQARYEQYF. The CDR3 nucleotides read TGTGCCAGCTCATCTGCGGGACAGGCACGGTACGAGCAGTACTTC.

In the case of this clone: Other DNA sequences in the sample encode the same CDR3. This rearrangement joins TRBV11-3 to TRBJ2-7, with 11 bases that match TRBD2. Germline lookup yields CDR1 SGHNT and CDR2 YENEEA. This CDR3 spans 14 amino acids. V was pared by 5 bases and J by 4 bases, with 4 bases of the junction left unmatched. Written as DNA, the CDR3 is TGTGCCAGCAGCCTCACTAGCGGGAGTTACGAGCAGTACTTC. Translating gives CASSLTSGSYEQYF.

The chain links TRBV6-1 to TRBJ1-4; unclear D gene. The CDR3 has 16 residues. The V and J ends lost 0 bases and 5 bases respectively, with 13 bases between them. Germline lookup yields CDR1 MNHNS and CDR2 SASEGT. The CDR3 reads CASSEAPTFPNEKLFF. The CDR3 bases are TGTGCCAGCAGTGAAGCGCCAACATTTCCGAATGAAAAACTGTTTTTT.

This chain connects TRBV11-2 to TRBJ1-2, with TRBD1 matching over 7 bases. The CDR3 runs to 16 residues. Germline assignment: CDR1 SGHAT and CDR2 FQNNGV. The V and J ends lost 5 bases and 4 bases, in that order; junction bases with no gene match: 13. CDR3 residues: CASSPRGDRVLYGYTF. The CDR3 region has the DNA TGTGCCAGCAGCCCCCGGGGGGACAGAGTCCTCTATGGCTACACCTTC.